This record concerns one TCR beta chain sequence. Its antigen is currently unknown. V dropped 2 bases and J dropped 4; count of bases not matched to a gene: 8. The CDR3 is made up of 16 amino acids. The germline gives CDR1 SGDLS, CDR2 YYNGEE. This entry is derived from a study of cytomegalovirus exposure and HLA in healthy donors. The method was immunoSEQ multiplex PCR; TCRdb's version includes in-frame clones alone and lacks a portion of them. The sample holds 95,000 to 120,000 clones, almost 96% seen once. The study's findings and limits: Subsequent analysis found a tendency for first-cohort TCR clusters to co-occur within the 95 to 150 validation repertoires.

The sample taken for sequencing was PBMCs. The chain uses TRBV9 and TRBJ2-1, with 8 positions matching TRBD2. The receptor's source is a woman younger than 35 in good health and CMV-seronegative. CDR3 sequence (DNA): TGTGCCAGCAGCGTTATCGCGGGGGGCCCTTACAATGAGCAGTTCTTC. This translates into CASSVIAGGPYNEQFF.